Described below is a single T cell receptor beta chain sequence and its context. This sample was taken from a study of technical replicates of blood from a handful of donors. Data came from immunoSEQ multiplex PCR; TCRdb stores just in-frame clones and leaves some out. The sample consists of about 80,000 clones, 75% to 90% of them appearing once. The sequence was obtained from a human donor in good health. The specimen was T cells isolated from PBMCs.

This CDR3 is CATSRDKNSPLHF. For the CDR3, the DNA is TGTGCCACCAGCAGAGACAAAAATTCACCCCTCCACTTT. This chain connects TRBV15 to TRBJ1-6; D gene unclear. Trimming shortened V by 0 bases and J by 7 bases, and 4 bases separated the two germline ends. This CDR3 region has 13 residues. Germline CDR1 LNHNV, CDR2 YYDKDF (reference sequence).